These 25 T cell receptor beta chains share one sample of origin, sequenced in a study of brain T cells in children with intractable seizures. Libraries were prepared by immunoSEQ multiplex PCR; TCRdb keeps only in-frame clonotypes and omits some of them. The table shows 340,000 or so clones, with 93% occurring only once. This sample's time point: blood from clinic visit 5 months post-surgery; TSC patient then seizure free. Sequencing was performed on peripheral blood, taken more than 4 months after surgery. The origin of the receptors is a boy under two years old with tuberous sclerosis and intractable seizures.

As concerns this clone: The junction shows a germline mismatch at one end, possibly a read error. The rearrangement links TRBV7-9 to TRBJ2-1; the match to TRBD2 covers 10 bases. The CDR3 runs 15 residues. Per the germline V gene, CDR1 is SEHNR and CDR2 is FQNEAQ (reference sequence). Here the CDR3 DNA reads TGTGCCAGCAGCCTAGCGGGAGAACTTGGCAATGAGCAGTTCTTC. As protein: CASSLAGELGNEQFF.

This clone was seen just once. Distinct nucleotide sequences in the sample also encode this CDR3. The rearrangement joins TRBV3-1 (or the pseudogene TRBV3-2) to TRBJ1-6; D not certain. The V end was cut by 4 bases, the J end by 1 base, with 8 bases between. Germline V CDR1 and CDR2: LGHDT, YNNKEL (reference sequence). The CDR3 length is 15 residues. CDR3 DNA: TGTGCCAGCAGCCCGGCGGGGTCCTATAATTCACCCCTCCACTTT. Protein: CASSPAGSYNSPLHF.

The V call is TRBV7-6, the J call TRBJ2-7; TRBD2 is a possible D gene (5 bases). This CDR3 has 16 amino acids. Germline CDR1 SGHVS, CDR2 FNYEAQ. Trimming cost V 1 base and J 0 bases, with 13 bases left between them. In DNA, the CDR3 is TGTGCCAGCAGCTTAGGGACTTTTCTGAGCTCCTACGAGCAGTACTTC. This sequence encodes CASSLGTFLSSYEQYF.

The chain has TRBV29-1 and TRBJ2-7; 9 positions match TRBD2. The length of the CDR3 is 16 residues. The J segment lost 4 bases and the V segment lost 6 bases, leaving 16 bases of the junction unmatched. Germline-derived CDR1 and CDR2 are SQVTM and ANQGSEA. CDR3 nucleotides: TGCAGCGTGCCCCTCTGGCGGGAGGGCCAGTCGTACGAGCAGTACTTC. Its protein is CSVPLWREGQSYEQYF.

This sequence joins TRBV7-8 and TRBJ2-5; 7 bases map to TRBD2. With V trimmed by 5 bases and J by 4 bases, 4 bases remained unmatched. The CDR3 is 13 residues long. Germline V CDR1 and CDR2: SGHVS, FQNEAQ. The CDR3 DNA reads TGTGCCAGCAGCCCCTCTAGCGGAGAGACCCAGTACTTC. It translates to CASSPSSGETQYF.

The rearrangement links TRBV12-2 to TRBJ2-3; TRBD2 reflects the table's D call only, with no check against the DNA. TRBV12-2 is a listed pseudogene. The CDR3 consists of 17 residues. As DNA, the CDR3 is TGTGCAAGTCGCTTAGCAACTATTAGCGGGAGGAATTATACGCAGTATTTT. This translates into CASRLATISGRNYTQYF.

In this sample, this clone turned up once. The J gene is TRBJ2-1, the V gene TRBV24-1; 10 positions agree with TRBD1. CDR1 and CDR2 (germline): KGHDR, SFDVKD. With 5 bases clipped from V and 6 bases from J, the junction kept 6 bases outside the gene matches. The CDR3 is 15 amino acids. The CDR3 loop reads CATSAAGQGSNEQFF. CDR3 nucleotides: TGTGCCACCAGTGCCGCGGGACAGGGGTCCAATGAGCAGTTCTTC.

V usage is TRBV3-1 (or the pseudogene TRBV3-2) and J usage is TRBJ1-6, with 9 bases lining up with TRBD1. The germline gives CDR1 LGHDT, CDR2 YNNKEL (reference sequence). This CDR3 contains 17 residues. V was clipped by 4 bases and J by 9 bases; unmatched bases: 13. The CDR3 sequence: CASSRNSHRGPGSPLHF. CDR3 DNA: TGTGCCAGCAGCCGAAACTCCCACAGGGGGCCGGGTTCACCCCTCCACTTT.

The chain joins TRBV10-3 to TRBJ2-1, with D possibly being TRBD1 (5 bases). CDR3 length equals 14 residues. The V gene's germline CDR1 is ENHRY and CDR2 SYGVKD. V dropped 4 bases and J dropped 4 bases, with 11 bases sitting between them. This chain's CDR3 is CAISGAREYNEQFF. Written as DNA, the CDR3 is TGTGCCATCAGTGGGGCCAGGGAATACAATGAGCAGTTCTTC.

This clone came up once. The same CDR3 is also encoded by other DNA sequences in this sample. The rearrangement joins TRBV30 to TRBJ2-7, with D hard to call. Trimming removed 2 bases from V and 4 bases from J, with 6 bases in between. This CDR3 has 11 residues. The germline CDR1 and CDR2 sequences are GTSNPN and SVGIG (reference sequence). CDR3 sequence reads: CAWSLGYEQYF. CDR3 sequence (DNA): TGTGCCTGGAGTTTAGGGTACGAGCAGTACTTC.

The J gene is TRBJ1-1, the V gene TRBV5-6, with D maybe TRBD1 (5 bases). This CDR3 is built from 16 residues. Germline lookup yields CDR1 SGHDT and CDR2 YYEEEE. V dropped 4 bases and J dropped 1 base, with 17 bases sitting between them. In nucleotides, the CDR3 is TGTGCCAGCAGCGACTGGTGGGGACGAGGGAACACTGAAGCTTTCTTT. The encoded protein is CASSDWWGRGNTEAFF.

This clone has only one observation. The rearrangement joins TRBV19 to TRBJ2-7; 10 bases map to TRBD1. V gave up 6 bases and J gave up 3 bases; unmatched junction bases: 8. CDR1 is LNHDA and CDR2 is SQIVND in the germline V gene (reference sequence). This CDR3 is 15 amino acids long. The CDR3: CASSPGQGIIYEQYF. The CDR3 region has the DNA TGTGCCAGTAGCCCGGGACAGGGGATAATCTACGAGCAGTACTTC.

J is TRBJ1-1 and V is TRBV10-3, with a possible D match to TRBD1 (6 bases). The germline gives CDR1 ENHRY, CDR2 SYGVKD. The V gene lost 7 bases and the J gene lost 1 base, with 16 bases spanning the gap. The CDR3 length is 15 residues. The CDR3 DNA is TGTGCCATCACTTCGGAGGGGGGAGAGAACACTGAAGCTTTCTTT. Translation: CAITSEGGENTEAFF.

Here the CDR3 reads CASRPNRDFYGYTF. The CDR3 bases are TGTGCCAGCAGGCCTAACAGGGACTTCTATGGCTACACCTTC. The V gene is TRBV27, the J gene TRBJ1-2, with D possibly TRBD1 on 6 matching bases. The V gene lost 6 bases and the J gene lost 4 bases, with 15 bases spanning the gap. The germline gives CDR1 MNHEY, CDR2 SMNVEV (reference sequence). This CDR3 region has 14 residues.

The chain uses TRBV20-1 and TRBJ1-6, with D possibly TRBD1 on 6 matching bases. Germline CDR1 DFQATT, CDR2 SNEGSKA (reference sequence). The CDR3 is 14 amino acids. Trimming stripped 3 bases from V and 3 bases from J, with 9 bases between. The CDR3 loop reads CSASTGLYNSPLHF. The CDR3 region has the DNA TGCAGTGCTAGTACAGGGCTCTATAATTCACCCCTCCACTTT.

The chain carries TRBV11-3 and TRBJ2-1; unclear D gene. The CDR3 is 16 residues long. Germline V gene sequence: CDR1 SGHNT, CDR2 YENEEA. V lost 2 bases to trimming and J lost 1 base, with 12 bases between them. DNA of the CDR3: TGTGCCAGCAGCTTATGGAGTCAGTGGTCCTACAATGAGCAGTTCTTC. Translating it yields CASSLWSQWSYNEQFF. Using reference TRBV11-3 and TRBJ2-1 for the parts outside the CDR3, the full variable domain is EAGVVQSPRYKIIEKKQPVAFWCNPISGHNTLYWYLQNLGQGPELLIRYENEEAVDDSQLPKDRFSAERLKGVDSTLKIQPAELGDSAVYLCASSLWSQWSYNEQFFGPGTRLTVL.

The chain combines TRBV2 with TRBJ1-2; 7 bases align to TRBD1. The V segment lost 3 bases and the J segment 8 bases; nucleotides outside the gene matches: 15. Germline lookup yields CDR1 SNHLY and CDR2 FYNNEI. CDR3 length equals 16 residues. CDR3 DNA: TGTGCCAGCAGTGAGAATCTTGGACAGGTAGCCCTAGGCTACACCTTC. It codes for CASSENLGQVALGYTF.

The chain joins TRBV9 to TRBJ2-7; possible D gene TRBD2, 5 bases. CDR1 and CDR2 from the germline V gene are SGDLS and YYNGEE. Trimming removed 0 bases from V and 6 bases from J, with 13 bases in between. The CDR3 is 14 residues long. CDR3 sequence (DNA): TGTGCCAGCAGCGTAGGTCCTCTAGCTTCCGAGCAGTACTTC. Amino acid sequence: CASSVGPLASEQYF.

This clone showed up just once. The chain combines TRBV6-6 with TRBJ1-1; maybe TRBD1 (5 bases). From germline, CDR1 is MNHNY and CDR2 SVGAGI (reference sequence). V was pared by 6 bases and J by 3 bases, with 20 bases between. The CDR3 sequence is 16 residues long. CDR3 nucleotides: TGTGCCAGCAGGGCAGGGTGGTTAACGGATTACACTGAAGCTTTCTTT. Amino acids: CASRAGWLTDYTEAFF.

The rearrangement uses TRBV14 and TRBJ1-2; tentative D call: TRBD1 (6 bases). The germline V gene encodes CDR1 SGHDN and CDR2 FVKESK. V gave up 1 base and J gave up 4 bases, with 7 bases separating them. The CDR3 loop spans 13 amino acids. In DNA, the CDR3 is TGTGCCAGCAGCCAAGGGACAGTCTATGGCTACACCTTC. Protein: CASSQGTVYGYTF.

This chain links TRBV3-1 (or the pseudogene TRBV3-2) with TRBJ2-1, with D tentatively TRBD2 (6 bases). CDR1 and CDR2 from the germline V gene are LGHDT and YNNKEL (reference sequence). This CDR3 comprises 15 residues. The V gene lost 0 bases and the J gene lost 4 bases, with 10 bases spanning the gap. The CDR3 spells CASSQEGLRYNEQFF. The CDR3 DNA reads as TGTGCCAGCAGCCAAGAGGGACTGCGGTACAATGAGCAGTTCTTC.

The rearrangement joins TRBV14 to TRBJ2-1; 9 positions match TRBD2. V gave up 4 bases and J gave up 8 bases; unmatched junction bases: 9. The germline CDR1 and CDR2 sequences are SGHDN and FVKESK. This CDR3 is 15 amino acids long. The CDR3 bases are TGTGCCAGCAGCCCACCAGCGGGAGGCCCGGATGAGCAGTTCTTC. It codes for CASSPPAGGPDEQFF.

This chain joins TRBV3-1 (or the pseudogene TRBV3-2) and TRBJ2-1; TRBD1 matches 8 bases. V shed 0 bases, J shed 2 bases, and the junction held 6 bases outside the gene matches. The CDR3 covers 17 residues. Germline assignment: CDR1 LGHDT and CDR2 YNNKEL (reference sequence). CDR3 amino acids: CASSQDRAGGTYNEQFF. CDR3 nucleotides: TGTGCCAGCAGCCAAGATCGGGCAGGGGGCACCTACAATGAGCAGTTCTTC.

This clone was detected only once. DNA for the CDR3: TGTGCCAGCAGTCCCCCGGGAGGAACGGGCTACACCTTC. The encoded protein is CASSPPGGTGYTF. The chain employs TRBV6-6 and TRBJ1-2, with no clear D. The CDR3 sequence is 13 residues long. Germline CDR1 reads MNHNY; CDR2 reads SVGAGI (reference sequence). V was clipped by 5 bases and J by 8 bases, with 15 bases between them.

The chain couples TRBV12-5 to TRBJ2-2; 8 bases agree with TRBD2. The CDR3 contains 18 residues. CDR1 and CDR2 (germline): LGHNT, FRNRAP. Germline trimming cut 0 bases from V and 1 base from J; bases unmatched to any gene: 7. The CDR3 DNA reads TGTGCTAGTGGTTTGGTACGGAGCGGGAGAGGGAACACCGGGGAGCTGTTTTTT. Translation: CASGLVRSGRGNTGELFF.